The following is a T cell receptor (beta chain) sequence with its context. Clones were read by immunoSEQ multiplex PCR, and TCRdb kept only the in-frame ones, dropping some. The sample contains about 83,000 clones, around 96% of which appear only once. V was trimmed by 0 bases and J by 7 bases, leaving 8 bases between them. Germline assignment: CDR1 SGHDT and CDR2 YYEEEE. This CDR3 is built from 12 residues. These data are taken from a study of technical replicates of blood from a few donors. The chain joins TRBV5-6 to TRBJ2-7, with D unclear. This TCR was recovered from a human donor in good health. Sequenced input: T cells isolated from PBMCs. The CDR3 sequence is CASSLDGLEQYF. The CDR3 nucleotides read TGTGCCAGCAGCTTGGATGGCCTGGAGCAGTACTTC.